One and the same sample provided the 27 T cell receptor beta chains below, sequenced in a study of blood T cells in healthy people across ages. A sample-barcoded 5' primer and a J-beta primer mix were used in a second PCR of roughly 7 to 11 cycles. TCRdb called the 5' RACE reads again in MiXCR, with one record for every CDR3 protein. The table includes about 1.6 million distinct CDR3 sequences, roughly 32% detected once. The sequencing input was blood. Every receptor here comes from a woman younger than 45 in good health.

The chain links TRBV6-5 to TRBJ2-3; 9 bases match TRBD1. This CDR3 is 14 amino acids long. Germline CDR1 and CDR2: MNHEY and SVGAGI. J was trimmed by 4 bases and V by 10 bases; bases with no gene match: 9. This CDR3 is CATHPGQGADTQYF. Here the CDR3 DNA reads TGTGCCACACACCCGGGACAGGGCGCAGATACGCAGTATTTT.

CDR3 protein: CASSPVVSYEQYF. Here the CDR3 DNA reads TGTGCCAGCTCACCGGTGGTCTCCTACGAGCAGTACTTC. V and J are TRBV18 and TRBJ2-7; D uncertain. The CDR3 has 13 residues. V was shortened by 3 bases and J by 0 bases, with 6 bases between the two germline ends. In germline, CDR1 is KGHSH, CDR2 LQKENI. Combining the CDR3 with reference TRBV18 and TRBJ2-7 gives the whole variable domain NAGVMQNPRHLVRRRGQEARLRCSPMKGHSHVYWYRQLPEEGLKFMVYLQKENIIDESGMPKERFSAEFPKEGPSILRIQQVVRGDSAAYFCASSPVVSYEQYFGPGTRLTVT.

The V and J genes are TRBV9 and TRBJ2-1; D is perhaps TRBD1 or TRBD2 (5 bases each). V shed 4 bases and J shed 11 bases, with 19 bases lying between them. Germline-derived CDR1 and CDR2 are SGDLS and YYNGEE. The CDR3 is 14 residues long. This chain's CDR3 is CASSPHDWGFQQFF. The CDR3 nucleotides are TGTGCCAGCAGCCCCCACGACTGGGGGTTCCAGCAGTTCTTC. The full variable domain, completed using reference TRBV9 and TRBJ2-1, is DSGVTQTPKHLITATGQRVTLRCSPRSGDLSVYWYQQSLDQGLQFLIQYYNGEERAKGNILERFSAQQFPDLHSELNLSSLELGDSALYFCASSPHDWGFQQFFGPGTRLTVL.

This clonotype was seen more than once but under ten times. The V call is TRBV28, the J call TRBJ2-7; 7 bases align to TRBD1. V lost 5 bases and J lost 0; bases outside the gene matches: 16. CDR3 length: 18 residues. Germline V gene lookup returns CDR1 MDHEN and CDR2 SYDVKM. The CDR3 DNA is TGTGCCAGCAGTACTACTTTTTCAACAGGGGCCCTCTCCTACGAGCAGTACTTC. Translated, it gives CASSTTFSTGALSYEQYF.

The gene calls are TRBV20-1 and TRBJ1-2; D remains ambiguous. The CDR3 extends over 15 amino acids. Germline V CDR1 and CDR2: DFQATT, SNEGSKA (reference sequence). Trimming stripped 7 bases from V and 1 base from J, with 19 bases between. The CDR3 loop reads CSVYKDSTSNYGYTF. Here the CDR3 DNA reads TGCAGTGTTTATAAGGATTCGACCAGTAACTATGGCTACACCTTC.

J is TRBJ2-3 and V is TRBV7-2; tentatively, D is TRBD1 (6 bases). Trimming took 2 bases from V and 3 from J, leaving 21 bases between them. CDR1 is SGHTA, CDR2 FQGNSA, per germline. CDR3 size: 18 residues. The CDR3 is CASSLLNLLGAGTDTQYF. In DNA, the CDR3 is TGTGCCAGCAGCTTATTGAATCTACTGGGGGCCGGAACAGATACGCAGTATTTT.

A word on this clonotype: A clone one base away is much larger, so this may be a read error. As the CDR3 is not closed by the conserved phenylalanine or tryptophan, this likely results from a read error. The chain couples TRBV29-1 to TRBJ2-1; TRBD2 agrees at 9 bases. CDR3 length equals 15 residues. Germline assignment: CDR1 SQVTM and CDR2 ANQGSEA. Unmatched junction bases numbered 9, after V lost 1 base and J lost 8 bases. The CDR3 DNA reads TGCAGCGTTGAAGCTCCTAGCGGGAATTTGGATGAGCAGTTCGTC. The encoded protein is CSVEAPSGNLDEQFV.

The CDR3 nucleotides are TGCGCCAGCAGCCAAGGAATAGGAAACACTGAAGCTTTCTTT. Translated: CASSQGIGNTEAFF. This chain uses TRBV4-1 with TRBJ1-1, with D hard to call. Germline CDR1 and CDR2: MGHRA and YSYEKL. There are 14 residues in the CDR3. Trimming removed 1 base at V and 2 bases at J, with 8 bases between.

This clonotype has just a few counts. The V gene is TRBV29-1, the J gene TRBJ1-2; the match to TRBD1 covers 9 bases. The trim removed 6 bases at V and 7 bases at J, leaving 6 bases unmatched. Germline loops: CDR1 SQVTM, CDR2 ANQGSEA. CDR3 size: 12 residues. CDR3 sequence reads: CSVADRGAGYTF. The CDR3 nucleotides read TGCAGCGTAGCCGACAGGGGGGCTGGCTACACCTTC.

This clonotype appeared many times. This sequence joins TRBV4-1 and TRBJ2-1; 10 bases fit TRBD2. The germline gives CDR1 MGHRA, CDR2 YSYEKL. CDR3 length equals 17 residues. J lost 8 bases, V lost 3 bases, and 13 bases had no gene match. This CDR3 reads CASSHPELSGGAHEQFF. In DNA, the CDR3 is TGCGCCAGCAGCCACCCCGAACTGAGCGGGGGGGCCCATGAGCAGTTCTTC.

This clonotype was observed a few times. V usage is TRBV11-1 and J usage is TRBJ1-1, with D perhaps TRBD1 (5 bases). This CDR3 spans 15 amino acids. Trimming removed 4 bases from V and 1 base from J, with 13 bases in between. Germline V gene sequence: CDR1 SGHAT, CDR2 FQDESV (reference sequence). This chain's CDR3 is CASSSEGTWNTEAFF. CDR3 bases: TGTGCCAGCAGCTCAGAGGGGACCTGGAACACTGAAGCTTTCTTT.

This rearrangement joins TRBV5-1 to TRBJ2-7; TRBD1 matches at 7 bases. Trimming removed 0 bases from V and 6 bases from J; junction bases left unmatched: 9. The CDR3 totals 15 residues. Germline values: CDR1 SGHRS, CDR2 YFSETQ. The CDR3 region is CASSLGDSSSGEQYF. The CDR3 DNA follows: TGCGCCAGCAGCTTGGGGGACAGCAGCTCGGGCGAGCAGTACTTC.

The chain links TRBV28 to TRBJ2-7, with D possibly called TRBD1 or TRBD2 (5 bases each). Between the trimmed V and J ends, which lost 2 bases and 4 bases, there was a span of 9 bases. Germline V gene data show CDR1 as MDHEN and CDR2 as SYDVKM. The CDR3 loop spans 13 amino acids. The CDR3 loop is CASSLNRRYEQYF. CDR3 bases: TGTGCCAGCAGTTTAAACAGGAGGTACGAGCAGTACTTC.

This clonotype was found a few times. V is TRBV10-2 and J is TRBJ2-1, with 7 bases fitting TRBD2. Unmatched junction bases numbered 6, after V lost 3 bases and J lost 4 bases. The length of the CDR3 is 15 residues. CDR1 is WSHSY and CDR2 is SAAADI in the germline V gene. The CDR3 protein is CASSEGRGIYNEQFF. CDR3 in DNA: TGCGCCAGCAGTGAAGGGCGGGGGATATACAATGAGCAGTTCTTC.

Note on this clonotype: A single base separates this from a much larger clone, so it may be a read error. The chain uses TRBV20-1 and TRBJ2-5; 12 bases align to TRBD2. Trimming at V came to 5 bases and at J to 2 bases, leaving 3 bases not matched to a gene. CDR3 length: 14 residues. Germline values: CDR1 DFQATT, CDR2 SNEGSKA (reference sequence). CDR3 bases: TGCAGTGCTGGGACTAGCGGGCAGCAAGAGACCCAGTACTTC. Translation: CSAGTSGQQETQYF.

This clonotype was counted at least ten times. V is TRBV7-6 and J is TRBJ1-6; the D is unclear. The V end lost 1 base, the J end lost 10 bases, and 17 bases lay between the germline ends. The V gene's germline CDR1 is SGHVS and CDR2 FNYEAQ. The CDR3 extends over 16 amino acids. The CDR3 spells CASSLDGSGSGSPLHF. CDR3 coding DNA: TGTGCCAGCAGCTTAGATGGGTCAGGTTCTGGCTCACCCCTCCACTTT.

On this clonotype: A read error is possible here, since a much larger clone lies one base away. This chain links TRBV5-1 with TRBJ2-6; TRBD1 is a possible D gene (5 bases). The germline CDR1 and CDR2 sequences are SGHRS and YFSETQ. The length of the CDR3 is 14 residues. CDR3 protein: CASTDSSGANVRTF. The CDR3 coding sequence is TGCGCCAGCACCGACTCCTCTGGGGCCAACGTCCGGACTTTC.

The J gene is TRBJ2-7, the V gene TRBV2; TRBD1 aligns across 8 bases. Trimming cost V 8 bases and J 0 bases; bases outside gene matches: 6. This CDR3 contains 14 residues. Germline CDR1 is SNHLY and CDR2 is FYNNEI. CDR3 sequence: CASHRDRSSYEQYF. For the CDR3, the DNA is TGTGCCAGCCACCGGGACAGGAGCTCCTACGAGCAGTACTTC.

In the case of this clonotype: A much bigger clone sits one base away, suggesting this may be a read error. This sequence joins TRBV10-3 and TRBJ2-7; D possibly corresponds to TRBD2 (5 bases). With the DNA end fitting TRBJ2-5 better, the J assignment may be wrong. The V gene's germline CDR1 is ENHRY and CDR2 SYGVKD. The CDR3 is made up of 12 amino acids. The CDR3 DNA is TGTGCCATCAGTGTGCTAGCAGAGACCCAGTACTTC. Translated: CAISVLAETQYF.

Points on this clonotype: An end of the junction differs from the germline gene, which may be a read error. The chain is built from TRBV3-1 and TRBJ2-7, with TRBD2 identical over 8 bases. Per the germline V gene, CDR1 is LGHDT and CDR2 is YNNKEL (reference sequence). This CDR3 region has 14 residues. Written as DNA, the CDR3 is TGTGCCAGCACCCAAACTAGCGGTAACTACGAGCAGTACTTC. Amino acid sequence: CASTQTSGNYEQYF.

This clonotype was observed a handful of times. V gene TRBV9 combines with J gene TRBJ2-5; a weak D match, TRBD1 (5 bases). V lost 4 bases and J lost 5, with 15 bases in between. Per germline, CDR1 SGDLS and CDR2 YYNGEE. CDR3 length: 14 amino acids. The CDR3: CASSPRRQNETQYF. The CDR3 DNA reads TGTGCCAGCAGCCCCCGCCGACAGAACGAGACCCAGTACTTC.

This chain connects TRBV5-1 to TRBJ2-7, with D possibly matching TRBD1 (6 bases). In germline, CDR1 is SGHRS, CDR2 YFSETQ. Trimming pared 5 bases from V and 5 bases from J, leaving 17 bases between. This CDR3 comprises 14 residues. In DNA, the CDR3 is TGCGCCAGCAGTTTTGCCTCAGGGGCCGACGAGCAGTACTTC. This codes for CASSFASGADEQYF.

This clonotype was counted only a few times. This chain joins TRBV12-3 or TRBV12-4 and TRBJ2-3; tentative D call: TRBD2 (5 bases). V lost 5 bases to trimming and J lost 4 bases, with 16 bases between them. This CDR3 has 15 residues. The CDR3 reads CASSPLGPGPDTQYF. In nucleotides, the CDR3 is TGTGCCAGCAGTCCACTAGGGCCTGGTCCAGATACGCAGTATTTT.

V gene TRBV7-3 combines with J gene TRBJ2-2; the D is unclear. V lost 4 bases to trimming and J lost 4 bases, with 10 bases between them. Germline V gene data show CDR1 as SGHTA and CDR2 as FQGTGA. The CDR3 covers 14 residues. The CDR3 reads CASSSRHTTGELFF. In nucleotides, the CDR3 is TGTGCCAGCAGCTCCCGACATACCACCGGGGAGCTGTTTTTT.

The rearrangement links TRBV7-9 to TRBJ2-5, with a weak D call TRBD1 (5 bases). Germline V gene sequence: CDR1 SEHNR, CDR2 FQNEAQ (reference sequence). CDR3 length: 12 residues. V gave up 6 bases and J gave up 11 bases, with 16 bases separating them. The CDR3 nucleotides read TGTGCCAGCAGTACGGACACGCTGGGGCAGTACTTC. Translated, it gives CASSTDTLGQYF.

There are many counts of this clonotype. A much larger clone is a single base away; this may be a read error. The chain combines TRBV10-3 with TRBJ1-2; tentative D call: TRBD1 (6 bases). The germline V gene encodes CDR1 ENHRY and CDR2 SYGVKD. With 4 bases removed from V and 4 bases from J, the gap between germline ends came to 10 bases. The CDR3 extends over 13 amino acids. CDR3 region: CAISGGRSYGYTF. CDR3 coding DNA: TGTGCCATCAGTGGGGGGCGGAGCTATGGCTACACCTTC.

This clonotype was counted between two and nine times. The CDR3 sequence is CASSSDTGGEQYF. CDR3 sequence (DNA): TGCGCCAGCAGCTCGGACACAGGGGGCGAGCAGTACTTC. This chain uses TRBV5-1 with TRBJ2-7, with TRBD1 matching 8 bases. V shed 3 bases, J shed 6 bases, and the junction held 5 bases outside the gene matches. CDR1 and CDR2 from the germline V gene are SGHRS and YFSETQ. The CDR3 loop spans 13 amino acids.